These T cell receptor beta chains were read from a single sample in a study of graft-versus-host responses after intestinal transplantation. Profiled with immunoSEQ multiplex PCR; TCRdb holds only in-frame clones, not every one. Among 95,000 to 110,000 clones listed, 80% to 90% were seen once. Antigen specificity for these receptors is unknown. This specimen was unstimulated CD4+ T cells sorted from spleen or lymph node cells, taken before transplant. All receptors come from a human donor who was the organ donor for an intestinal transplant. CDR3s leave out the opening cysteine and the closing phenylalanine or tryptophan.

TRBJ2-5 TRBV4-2 ASSQWGGETQY
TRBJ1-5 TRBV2 ASSVGTEGQPQH
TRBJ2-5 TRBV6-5 ASRRQGQETQY
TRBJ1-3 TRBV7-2 ASSSGHTGNTIY
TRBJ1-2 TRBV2 ASSRHSYT
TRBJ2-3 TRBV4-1 ASSQDLAGGNADTQY
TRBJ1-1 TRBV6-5 ASSSLTVRMSTEAF
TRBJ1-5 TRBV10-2 ASRGGGYGNQPQH
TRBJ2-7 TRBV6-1 ASSESGGIRGEQY
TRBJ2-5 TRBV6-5 ASSHRLGETQY
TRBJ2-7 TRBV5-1 ASSLSGGSSYEQY
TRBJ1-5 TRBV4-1 ASSQGTGAPNQPQH
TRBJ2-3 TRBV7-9 ASSSTPGLATDTQY
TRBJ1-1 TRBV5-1 ASSGQSNTEAF
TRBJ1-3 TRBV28 ASSLEGRNTIY
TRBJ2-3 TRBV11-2 ASSLGRGTDTQY
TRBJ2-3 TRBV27 ASSPRAVTSTDTQY
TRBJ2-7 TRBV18 ASSLRDGSYEQY
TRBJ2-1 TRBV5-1 ASSRGYNEQF
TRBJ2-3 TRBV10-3 AISGLAGETQY
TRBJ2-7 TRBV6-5 ASRTGEGYYEQY
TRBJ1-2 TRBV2 ASSGEGAGYT
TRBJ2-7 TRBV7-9 ASSDGTSGIHEQY
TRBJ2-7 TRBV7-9 ASSLAGGQGDQY
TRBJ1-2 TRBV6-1 ASRPDRGSNYGYT
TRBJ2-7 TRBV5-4 ASSLERGGAPYEQY
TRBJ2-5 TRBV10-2 ASSAASGGETQY
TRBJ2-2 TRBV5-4 ASSPGQTDTGELF
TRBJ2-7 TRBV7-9 ASSLTGQLDLQY
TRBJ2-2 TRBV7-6 ASSLLSTGELF
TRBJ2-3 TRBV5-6 ASSFEEVDTQY
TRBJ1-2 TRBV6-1 ASSGWGQGTKGYT
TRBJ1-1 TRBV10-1 ASSANTNTEAF
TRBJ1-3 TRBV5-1 ASSRGSGSFSGNTIY
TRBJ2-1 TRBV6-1 ASRTGQGHHNEQF
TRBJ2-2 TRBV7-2 ASSLAGTTRTGELF
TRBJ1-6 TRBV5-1 ASSPGWNSPLH
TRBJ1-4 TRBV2 ASSGGGGEKLF
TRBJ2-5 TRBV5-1 ASSPDRVQETQY
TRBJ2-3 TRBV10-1 ASSEPRESEDTDTQY
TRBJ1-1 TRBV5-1 ASSSGVGGVTEAF
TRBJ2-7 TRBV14 ASRRQGASYEQY
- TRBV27 ASSSQGTGSIGSYNEQF
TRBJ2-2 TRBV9 ASSVDSKLTGELF
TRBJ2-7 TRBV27 ASSTRQSSYEQY
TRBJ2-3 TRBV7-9 ASRLGVQTDTQY
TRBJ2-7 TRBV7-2 ASSSGSWAASEQY
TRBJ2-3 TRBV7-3 ASSPWTSGGPGDTQY
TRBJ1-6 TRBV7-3 ASSSTTGSPLH
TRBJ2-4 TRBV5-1 ASSLAASGRALGNIQY
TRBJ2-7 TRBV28 ASSKIPYEQY
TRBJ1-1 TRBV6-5 ASSYGARGGRAF
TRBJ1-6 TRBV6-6 ASSYQGTAPLH
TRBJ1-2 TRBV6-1 ASRGGYT
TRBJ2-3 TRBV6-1 ASSEGHSRSRDTQY